Listed below are T cell receptor beta chains from one sample, sequenced in a study of blood T cell repertoires in COVID-19. Produced via immunoSEQ multiplex PCR; TCRdb's table is partial and in-frame only. The sample lists a few hundred thousand clones; roughly 88% were seen once. The sample taken for sequencing was PBMCs or T cells enriched from blood (not recorded which). Every receptor here comes from a woman aged 50 to 60 with acute COVID-19. Each CDR3 is given with its conserved first and last residue. Fields, in order: CDR3 DNA, CDR3 protein, J gene, D gene, V gene, clone size. D genes are given only for firm matches. Expanded clones get a size class; other rows say once, few or many, or leave the size out.

cdr3_nt: TGTGCCGGGACACGTCTGGGAGGGGGTTCCTACAATGAGCAGTTCTTC
cdr3_aa: CAGTRLGGGSYNEQFF
j_call: TRBJ2-1
d_call: .
v_call: TRBV30
clone_size: .

cdr3_nt: TGTGCCAGCAGCACAGGGGGCAGCTATGGCTACACCTTC
cdr3_aa: CASSTGGSYGYTF
j_call: TRBJ1-2
d_call: TRBD1
v_call: TRBV9
clone_size: .

cdr3_nt: TGTGCCAGCAGCCAAGATATAGCGGTCTCCTACAATGAGCAGTTCTTC
cdr3_aa: CASSQDIAVSYNEQFF
j_call: TRBJ2-1
d_call: .
v_call: TRBV4-2
clone_size: once

cdr3_nt: TGTGCCAGCAGCTTAGTTCTCCGCACAGATACGCAGTATTTT
cdr3_aa: CASSLVLRTDTQYF
j_call: TRBJ2-3
d_call: .
v_call: TRBV7-8
clone_size: once

cdr3_nt: TGTGCCAGCAGCACGAGGACAGGGGGGAACACTGAAGCTTTCTTT
cdr3_aa: CASSTRTGGNTEAFF
j_call: TRBJ1-1
d_call: TRBD1
v_call: TRBV9
clone_size: .

cdr3_nt: TGTGCCAGCAGTTACAGTCAGGCCAGAAACCAGTACGAGCAGTACTTC
cdr3_aa: CASSYSQARNQYEQYF
j_call: TRBJ2-7
d_call: .
v_call: TRBV6-5
clone_size: few

cdr3_nt: TGTGCCACCAGCAGAGAGGCACTAAGCAATCAGCCCCAGCATTTT
cdr3_aa: CATSREALSNQPQHF
j_call: TRBJ1-5
d_call: .
v_call: TRBV15
clone_size: .

cdr3_nt: TGTGCCAGCAGCTTAGTACTAGCGGGAACCTCCTACGAGCAGTACTTC
cdr3_aa: CASSLVLAGTSYEQYF
j_call: TRBJ2-7
d_call: TRBD2
v_call: TRBV13
clone_size: .

cdr3_nt: TGTGCCAGTAGTTCCACTAGCTTAGGGGCAAATGAGCAGTTCTTC
cdr3_aa: CASSSTSLGANEQFF
j_call: TRBJ2-1
d_call: .
v_call: TRBV19
clone_size: .

cdr3_nt: TGTGCCAGCAGCCTACTGGGGACAGGGACTTACAATGAGCAGTTCTTC
cdr3_aa: CASSLLGTGTYNEQFF
j_call: TRBJ2-1
d_call: TRBD1
v_call: TRBV11-2
clone_size: many

cdr3_nt: TGTGCCAGCAGTCCCTGGGGGGACGAGCAGTACTTC
cdr3_aa: CASSPWGDEQYF
j_call: TRBJ2-7
d_call: .
v_call: TRBV2
clone_size: .

cdr3_nt: TGTGCCAGCAGCTTTGGACTAGCCCGAGATACGCAGTATTTT
cdr3_aa: CASSFGLARDTQYF
j_call: TRBJ2-3
d_call: TRBD2
v_call: TRBV7-2
clone_size: .

cdr3_nt: TGTGCCAGCTCAACGACAGGGTACACTGAAGCTTTCTTT
cdr3_aa: CASSTTGYTEAFF
j_call: TRBJ1-1
d_call: TRBD1
v_call: TRBV18
clone_size: .

cdr3_nt: TGTGCCAGCAGCTTAGTAAGGACAGGGCCTTTGGCGGCCCAGCATTTT
cdr3_aa: CASSLVRTGPLAAQHF
j_call: TRBJ1-5
d_call: TRBD1
v_call: TRBV7-8
clone_size: once

cdr3_nt: TGTGCCAGCAGCTCACCGGACAGGGGGCACTATGGCTACACCTTC
cdr3_aa: CASSSPDRGHYGYTF
j_call: TRBJ1-2
d_call: TRBD1
v_call: TRBV5-4
clone_size: .

cdr3_nt: TGTGCCAGCAGTTTGGACAGTTCTAGCACAGATACGCAGTATTTT
cdr3_aa: CASSLDSSSTDTQYF
j_call: TRBJ2-3
d_call: .
v_call: TRBV6-5
clone_size: .

cdr3_nt: TGTGCCAGCAGACGATCACCGGGACAGGGTGGCTACACCTTC
cdr3_aa: CASRRSPGQGGYTF
j_call: TRBJ1-2
d_call: TRBD1
v_call: TRBV27
clone_size: .

cdr3_nt: TGTGCCAGCAGCCGGACAGGGTCCGAGCAGTACTTC
cdr3_aa: CASSRTGSEQYF
j_call: TRBJ2-7
d_call: TRBD1
v_call: TRBV7-9
clone_size: .

cdr3_nt: TGTGCCTGGAGTGTCCAGGTTGCCTACGAGCAGTACTTC
cdr3_aa: CAWSVQVAYEQYF
j_call: TRBJ2-7
d_call: .
v_call: TRBV30
clone_size: once

cdr3_nt: TGTGCCAGCAGTCTGGGACAGGGGTACGAGCAGTACTTC
cdr3_aa: CASSLGQGYEQYF
j_call: TRBJ2-7
d_call: TRBD1
v_call: TRBV28
clone_size: .